Below, one T cell receptor (beta chain) is given with its context. The data were produced by immunoSEQ multiplex PCR, yet TCRdb's version contains in-frame clones alone and is incomplete. The table records about 73,000 clones, about 95% of them present only once. This sample was taken from a study of control samples from healthy donors and cancer patients. This CDR3 is 16 amino acids long. Trimming cost V 0 bases and J 5 bases, with 14 bases left between them. Germline values: CDR1 ENHRY, CDR2 SYGVKD. The TCR originated in a woman in her forties in good health. Sequenced: blood. The rearrangement joins TRBV10-3 to TRBJ1-5; tentatively, D is TRBD1 (6 bases). The CDR3 region is CAISESPNRVDQPQHF. The DNA of the CDR3 is TGTGCCATCAGTGAGTCCCCGAACAGGGTTGATCAGCCCCAGCATTTT.